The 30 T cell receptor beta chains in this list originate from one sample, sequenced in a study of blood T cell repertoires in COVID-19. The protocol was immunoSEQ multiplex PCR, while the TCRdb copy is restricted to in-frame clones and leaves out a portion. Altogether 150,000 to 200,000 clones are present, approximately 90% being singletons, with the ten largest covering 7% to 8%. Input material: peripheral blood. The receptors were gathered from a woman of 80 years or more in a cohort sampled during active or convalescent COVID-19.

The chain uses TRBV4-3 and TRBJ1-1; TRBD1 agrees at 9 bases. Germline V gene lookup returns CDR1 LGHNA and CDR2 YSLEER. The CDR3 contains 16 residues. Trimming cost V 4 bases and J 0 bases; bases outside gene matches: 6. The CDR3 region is CASSPQGAVVNTEAFF. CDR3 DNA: TGCGCCAGCAGCCCACAGGGGGCGGTGGTGAACACTGAAGCTTTCTTT.

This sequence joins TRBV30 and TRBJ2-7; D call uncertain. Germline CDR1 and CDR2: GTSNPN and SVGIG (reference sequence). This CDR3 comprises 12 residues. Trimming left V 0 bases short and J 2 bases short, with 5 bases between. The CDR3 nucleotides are TGTGCCTGGAGTGTACTAACCTACGAGCAGTACTTC. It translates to CAWSVLTYEQYF.

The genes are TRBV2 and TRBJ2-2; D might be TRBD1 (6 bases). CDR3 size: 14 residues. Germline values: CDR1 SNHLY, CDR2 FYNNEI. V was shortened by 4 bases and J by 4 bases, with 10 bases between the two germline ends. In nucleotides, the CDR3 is TGTGCCAGCAGTGGCAGCAGGGGCACCGGGGAGCTGTTTTTT. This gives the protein CASSGSRGTGELFF.

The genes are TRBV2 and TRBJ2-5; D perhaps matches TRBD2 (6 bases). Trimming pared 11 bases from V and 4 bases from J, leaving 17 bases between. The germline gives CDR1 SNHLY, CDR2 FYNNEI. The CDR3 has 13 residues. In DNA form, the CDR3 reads TGTGCCGGGCGGGACCTCGAGGGAGAGACCCAGTACTTC. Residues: CAGRDLEGETQYF.

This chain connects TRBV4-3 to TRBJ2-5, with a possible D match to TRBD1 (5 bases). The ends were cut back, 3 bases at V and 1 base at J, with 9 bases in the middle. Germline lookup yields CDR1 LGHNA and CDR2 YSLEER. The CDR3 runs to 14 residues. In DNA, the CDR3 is TGCGCCAGCAGCCACCAGGGTTCCCAAGAGACCCAGTACTTC. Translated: CASSHQGSQETQYF.

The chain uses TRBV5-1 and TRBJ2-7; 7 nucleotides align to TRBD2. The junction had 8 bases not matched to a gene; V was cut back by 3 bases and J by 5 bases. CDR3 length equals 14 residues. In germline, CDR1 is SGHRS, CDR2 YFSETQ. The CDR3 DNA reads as TGCGCCAGCAGCTCTCCGGGAGGAATAGACGAGCAGTACTTC. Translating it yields CASSSPGGIDEQYF.

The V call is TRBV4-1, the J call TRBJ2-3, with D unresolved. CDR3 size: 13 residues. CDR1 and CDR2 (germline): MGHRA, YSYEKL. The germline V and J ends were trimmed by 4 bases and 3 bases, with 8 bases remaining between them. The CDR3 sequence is CASSLSGTDTQYF. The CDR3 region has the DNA TGCGCCAGCAGCCTGTCCGGTACAGATACGCAGTATTTT.

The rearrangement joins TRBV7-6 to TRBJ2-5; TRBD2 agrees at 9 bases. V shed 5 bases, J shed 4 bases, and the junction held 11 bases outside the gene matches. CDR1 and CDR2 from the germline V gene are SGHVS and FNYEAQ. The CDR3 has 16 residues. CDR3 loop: CASSPSVAGARETQYF. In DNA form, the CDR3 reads TGTGCCAGCAGCCCCTCGGTAGCGGGGGCCCGAGAGACCCAGTACTTC.

The chain's CDR3 is CASSQLKGSPLHF. The DNA of the CDR3 is TGCGCCAGCAGCCAACTCAAGGGGTCACCCCTCCACTTT. This chain links TRBV4-1 with TRBJ1-6; D possibly corresponds to TRBD1 (5 bases). The CDR3 sequence is 13 residues long. Germline CDR1 and CDR2: MGHRA and YSYEKL. Trimming shortened V by 2 bases and J by 10 bases, and 9 bases separated the two germline ends.

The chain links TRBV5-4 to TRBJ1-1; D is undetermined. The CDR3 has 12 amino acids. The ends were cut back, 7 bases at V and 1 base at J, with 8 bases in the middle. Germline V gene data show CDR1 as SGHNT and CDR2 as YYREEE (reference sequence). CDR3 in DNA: TGTGCCAGCTCACGGGGGAACACTGAAGCTTTCTTT. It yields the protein CASSRGNTEAFF.

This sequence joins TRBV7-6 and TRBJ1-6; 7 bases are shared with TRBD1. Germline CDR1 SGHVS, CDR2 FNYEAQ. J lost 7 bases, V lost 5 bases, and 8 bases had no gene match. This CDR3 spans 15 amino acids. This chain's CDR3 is CASSQTGLGNSPLHF. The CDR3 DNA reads TGTGCCAGCAGCCAGACAGGGCTTGGGAATTCACCCCTCCACTTT.

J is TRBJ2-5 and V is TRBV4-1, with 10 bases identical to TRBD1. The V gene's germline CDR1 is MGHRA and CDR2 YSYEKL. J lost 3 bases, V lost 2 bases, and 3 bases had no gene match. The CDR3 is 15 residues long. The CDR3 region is CASSQPGTGEETQYF. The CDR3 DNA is TGCGCCAGCAGCCAACCTGGGACAGGGGAAGAGACCCAGTACTTC.

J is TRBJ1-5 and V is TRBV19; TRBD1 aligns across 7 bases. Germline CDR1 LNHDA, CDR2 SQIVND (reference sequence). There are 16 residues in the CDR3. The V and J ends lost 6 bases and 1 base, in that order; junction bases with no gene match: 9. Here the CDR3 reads CASRPEGQRSNQPQHF. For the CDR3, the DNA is TGTGCCAGTAGGCCCGAGGGACAGAGGAGCAATCAGCCCCAGCATTTT.

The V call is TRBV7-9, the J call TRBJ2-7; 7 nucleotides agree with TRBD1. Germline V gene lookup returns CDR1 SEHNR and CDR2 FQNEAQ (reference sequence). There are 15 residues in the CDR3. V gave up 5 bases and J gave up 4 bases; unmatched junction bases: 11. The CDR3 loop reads CASSPQGSLGYEQYF. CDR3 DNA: TGTGCCAGCAGCCCACAGGGGTCATTGGGGTACGAGCAGTACTTC.

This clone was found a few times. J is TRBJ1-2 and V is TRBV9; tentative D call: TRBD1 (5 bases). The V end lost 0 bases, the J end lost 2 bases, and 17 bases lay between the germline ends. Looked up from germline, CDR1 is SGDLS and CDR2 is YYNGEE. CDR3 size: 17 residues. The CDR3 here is CASSVELPGRANYGYTF. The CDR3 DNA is TGTGCCAGCAGCGTAGAACTTCCTGGCAGGGCGAACTATGGCTACACCTTC. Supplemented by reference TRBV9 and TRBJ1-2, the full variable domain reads DSGVTQTPKHLITATGQRVTLRCSPRSGDLSVYWYQQSLDQGLQFLIQYYNGEERAKGNILERFSAQQFPDLHSELNLSSLELGDSALYFCASSVELPGRANYGYTFGSGTRLTVV.

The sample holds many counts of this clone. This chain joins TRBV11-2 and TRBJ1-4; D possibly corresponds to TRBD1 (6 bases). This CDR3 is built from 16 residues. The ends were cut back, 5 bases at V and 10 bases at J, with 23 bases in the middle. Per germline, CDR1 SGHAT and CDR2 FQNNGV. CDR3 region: CASSDRLRTVLGKLFF. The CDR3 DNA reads TGTGCCAGCAGCGATAGACTTAGGACAGTTTTGGGAAAACTGTTTTTT.

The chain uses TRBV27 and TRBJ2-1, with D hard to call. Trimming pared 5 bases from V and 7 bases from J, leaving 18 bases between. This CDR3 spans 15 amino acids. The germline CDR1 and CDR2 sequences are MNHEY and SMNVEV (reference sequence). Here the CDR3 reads CASSRPTSSANEQFF. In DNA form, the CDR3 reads TGTGCCAGCAGTAGGCCGACTTCATCGGCGAATGAGCAGTTCTTC.

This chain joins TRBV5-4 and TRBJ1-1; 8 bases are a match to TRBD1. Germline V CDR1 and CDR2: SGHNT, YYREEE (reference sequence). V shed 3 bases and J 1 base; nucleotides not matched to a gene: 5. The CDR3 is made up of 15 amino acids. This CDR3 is CASSSGTGTNTEAFF. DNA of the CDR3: TGTGCCAGCAGCTCGGGGACAGGAACGAACACTGAAGCTTTCTTT.

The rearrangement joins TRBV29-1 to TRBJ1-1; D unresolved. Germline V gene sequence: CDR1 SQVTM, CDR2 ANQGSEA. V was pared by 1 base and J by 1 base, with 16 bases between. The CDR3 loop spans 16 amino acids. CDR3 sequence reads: CSVEGPSGVGNTEAFF. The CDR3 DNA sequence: TGCAGCGTTGAAGGACCTAGCGGGGTGGGGAACACTGAAGCTTTCTTT.

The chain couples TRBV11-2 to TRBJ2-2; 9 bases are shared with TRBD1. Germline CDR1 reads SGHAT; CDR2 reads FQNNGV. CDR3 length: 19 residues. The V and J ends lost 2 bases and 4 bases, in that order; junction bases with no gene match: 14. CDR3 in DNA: TGTGCCAGCAGCTTAAAGTTCTCCGGGACAGGGCTTTCCACCGGGGAGCTGTTTTTT. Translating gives CASSLKFSGTGLSTGELFF.

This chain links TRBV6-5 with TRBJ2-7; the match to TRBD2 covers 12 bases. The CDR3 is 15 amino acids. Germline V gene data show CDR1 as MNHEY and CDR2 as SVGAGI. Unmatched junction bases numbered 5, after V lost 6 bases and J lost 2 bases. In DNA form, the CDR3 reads TGTGCCAGCAGCGGAACTAGCGGGAGGACCTACGAGCAGTACGTC. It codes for CASSGTSGRTYEQYV.

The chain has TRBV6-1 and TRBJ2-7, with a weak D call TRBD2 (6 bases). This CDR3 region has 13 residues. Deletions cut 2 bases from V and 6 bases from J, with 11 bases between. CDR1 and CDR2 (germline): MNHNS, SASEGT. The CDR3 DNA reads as TGTGCCAGCAGTGAAATCCAGGAGGGCGAGCAGTACGTC. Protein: CASSEIQEGEQYV.

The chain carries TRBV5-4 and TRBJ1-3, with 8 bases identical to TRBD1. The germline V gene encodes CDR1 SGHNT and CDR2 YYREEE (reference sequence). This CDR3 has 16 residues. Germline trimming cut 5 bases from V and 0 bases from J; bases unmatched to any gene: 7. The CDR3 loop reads CASRPDRGLSGNTIYF. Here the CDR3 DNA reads TGTGCCAGCAGACCCGACAGGGGCCTCTCTGGAAACACCATATATTTT. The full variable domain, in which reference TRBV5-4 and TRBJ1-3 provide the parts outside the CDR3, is ETGVTQSPTHLIKTRGQQVTLRCSSQSGHNTVSWYQQALGQGPQFIFQYYREEENGRGNFPPRFSGLQFPNYSSELNVNALELDDSALYLCASRPDRGLSGNTIYFGEGSWLTVV.

CDR3 in amino acids: CASSPPSDGVYEQYF. CDR3 DNA sequence: TGTGCCAGCTCACCGCCGTCCGACGGAGTCTACGAGCAGTACTTC. The chain recombines TRBV18 with TRBJ2-7; D call uncertain. CDR3 size: 15 residues. Germline V gene data show CDR1 as KGHSH and CDR2 as LQKENI. The V and J ends lost 3 bases and 3 bases respectively, with 15 bases between them.

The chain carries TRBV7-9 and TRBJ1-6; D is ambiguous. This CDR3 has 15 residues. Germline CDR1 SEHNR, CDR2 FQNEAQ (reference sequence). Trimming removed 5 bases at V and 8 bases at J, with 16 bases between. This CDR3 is CASSLRRVGHSPLHF. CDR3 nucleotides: TGTGCCAGCAGCCTGCGTCGGGTCGGCCATTCACCCCTCCACTTT. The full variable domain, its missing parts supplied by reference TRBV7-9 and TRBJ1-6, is DTGVSQNPRHKITKRGQNVTFRCDPISEHNRLYWYRQTLGQGPEFLTYFQNEAQLEKSRLLSDRFSAERPKGSFSTLEIQRTEQGDSAMYLCASSLRRVGHSPLHFGNGTRLTVT.

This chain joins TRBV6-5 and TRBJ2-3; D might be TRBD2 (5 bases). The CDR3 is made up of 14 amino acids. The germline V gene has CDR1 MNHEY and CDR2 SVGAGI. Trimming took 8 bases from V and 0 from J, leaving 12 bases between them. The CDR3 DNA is TGTGCCAGCCGGACTGCGACTAGCACAGATACGCAGTATTTT. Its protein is CASRTATSTDTQYF.

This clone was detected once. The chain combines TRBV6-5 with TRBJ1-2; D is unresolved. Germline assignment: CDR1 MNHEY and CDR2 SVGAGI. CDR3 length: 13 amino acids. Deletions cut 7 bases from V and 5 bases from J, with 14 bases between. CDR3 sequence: CASTPSPTYGYTF. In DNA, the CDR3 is TGTGCCAGCACCCCTAGCCCAACGTATGGCTACACCTTC.

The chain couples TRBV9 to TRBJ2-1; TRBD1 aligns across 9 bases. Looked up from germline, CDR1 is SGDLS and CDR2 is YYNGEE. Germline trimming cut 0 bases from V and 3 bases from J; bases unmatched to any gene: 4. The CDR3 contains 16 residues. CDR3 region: CASSVAGGQGYNEQFF. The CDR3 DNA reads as TGTGCCAGCAGCGTAGCGGGGGGACAGGGCTACAATGAGCAGTTCTTC.

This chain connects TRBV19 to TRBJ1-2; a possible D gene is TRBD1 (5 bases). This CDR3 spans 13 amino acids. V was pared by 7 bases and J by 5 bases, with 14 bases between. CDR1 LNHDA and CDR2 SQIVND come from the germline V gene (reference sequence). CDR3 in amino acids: CASTKQTDYGYTF. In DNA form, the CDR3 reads TGTGCCAGTACCAAACAGACAGATTATGGCTACACCTTC.

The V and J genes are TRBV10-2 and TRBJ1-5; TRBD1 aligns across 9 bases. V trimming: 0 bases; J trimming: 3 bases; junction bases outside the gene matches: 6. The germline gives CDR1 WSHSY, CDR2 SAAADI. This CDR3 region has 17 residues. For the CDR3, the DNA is TGCGCCAGCAGTGAGTCGACAGGGGGACGTTTCAATCAGCCCCAGCATTTT. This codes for CASSESTGGRFNQPQHF.